These 18 T cell receptor beta chains originate from one sample sequenced in a study of blood T cell repertoires in COVID-19. The method was immunoSEQ multiplex PCR; TCRdb's version includes in-frame clones alone and lacks a portion of them. This sample has around 60,000 clones, with over 60% found just once. Sequencing used peripheral blood. Source of these receptors: a woman between 70 and 85 years old with COVID-19, enrolled during active disease.

This clone has only one observation. The CDR3 DNA sequence: TGTGCCAGCTCCCGGCGGGGCCATGGCTACACCTTC. This codes for CASSRRGHGYTF. This chain links TRBV12-3 or TRBV12-4 with TRBJ1-2; D may be TRBD1 (5 bases). The CDR3 runs 12 residues. Trimming removed 8 bases from V and 6 bases from J, with 13 bases in between.

This clone was seen more than once but under ten times. The chain couples TRBV4-3 to TRBJ1-4; D is undetermined. The V gene lost 4 bases and the J gene lost 6 bases, with 9 bases spanning the gap. The CDR3 covers 13 residues. From germline, CDR1 is LGHNA and CDR2 YSLEER. The CDR3 protein is CASSLQVDEKLFF. DNA of the CDR3: TGCGCCAGCAGCCTTCAGGTAGATGAAAAACTGTTTTTT.

The V and J genes are TRBV6-5 and TRBJ2-7; 10 bases are a match to TRBD1. This CDR3 is 13 amino acids long. In germline, CDR1 is MNHEY, CDR2 SVGAGI. V dropped 10 bases and J dropped 5; count of bases not matched to a gene: 8. The CDR3 sequence is CATRQGASDEQYF. In DNA form, the CDR3 reads TGTGCCACCAGACAGGGGGCGTCAGACGAGCAGTACTTC.

The genes are TRBV2 and TRBJ1-2; a weak D match, TRBD1 (5 bases). There are 15 residues in the CDR3. The germline V gene encodes CDR1 SNHLY and CDR2 FYNNEI. Trimming removed 4 bases from V and 6 bases from J, with 18 bases in between. The CDR3 DNA follows: TGTGCCAGCAGTGGGGAAGGGGCCCAGTTGAATGGCTACACCTTC. It specifies CASSGEGAQLNGYTF.

The sample holds many counts of this clone. The rearrangement joins TRBV6-5 to TRBJ2-5; 8 bases agree with TRBD1. Trimming took 4 bases from V and 5 from J; bases not matched to a gene: 9. Germline assignment: CDR1 MNHEY and CDR2 SVGAGI. This CDR3 has 15 amino acids. The chain's CDR3 is CASSFGWTGQETQYF. CDR3 in DNA: TGTGCCAGCAGTTTTGGGTGGACAGGGCAGGAGACCCAGTACTTC.

The rearrangement links TRBV25-1 to TRBJ1-2; 8 nucleotides agree with TRBD1. V lost 8 bases, J lost 8 bases, and 10 bases stayed unmatched. The CDR3 has 13 amino acids. CDR1 MGHDK and CDR2 SYGVNS come from the germline V gene. DNA of the CDR3: TGTGCCAGCCGCCCGACAGGGGTTCGCGGCTACACCTTC. It translates to CASRPTGVRGYTF.

The table lists this clone with a count of one. The rearrangement uses TRBV4-3 and TRBJ1-2; the D is unclear. V lost 0 bases and J lost 8, with 16 bases in between. Germline CDR1 and CDR2: LGHNA and YSLEER. The CDR3 runs to 15 residues. In DNA, the CDR3 is TGCGCCAGCAGCCAAGATATCTCGGCGGGGTTGGGCTACACCTTC. Its translation is CASSQDISAGLGYTF.

The rearrangement links TRBV7-3 to TRBJ1-2; 10 nucleotides match TRBD1. CDR3 size: 15 residues. Germline V gene lookup returns CDR1 SGHTA and CDR2 FQGTGA. With V trimmed by 6 bases and J by 8 bases, 12 bases remained unmatched. The CDR3 spells CASSKSGTGDLGYTF. CDR3 sequence (DNA): TGTGCCAGCAGTAAGAGCGGGACAGGGGATCTGGGCTACACCTTC.

This clone appeared a few times. J is TRBJ2-1 and V is TRBV5-6, with TRBD2 identical over 11 bases. Per the germline V gene, CDR1 is SGHDT and CDR2 is YYEEEE. Trimming took 1 base from V and 4 from J; bases not matched to a gene: 4. CDR3 length: 16 residues. The CDR3 protein is CASSLLGTSGYNEQFF. The CDR3 bases are TGTGCCAGCAGCTTGTTGGGGACTAGCGGATACAATGAGCAGTTCTTC.

This chain connects TRBV4-1 to TRBJ1-4, with D possibly matching TRBD1 (5 bases). The CDR3 consists of 14 residues. Trimming removed 5 bases at V and 5 bases at J, with 12 bases between. Germline loops: CDR1 MGHRA, CDR2 YSYEKL. The CDR3 sequence: CASSDLGRNEKLFF. The CDR3, as DNA: TGCGCCAGCAGCGACCTGGGGCGGAATGAAAAACTGTTTTTT.

With respect to this clone: One junction end does not reproduce the germline sequence, and a read error may be involved. This chain uses TRBV15 with TRBJ1-3, with no clear D. From germline, CDR1 is LNHNV and CDR2 YYDKDF (reference sequence). The CDR3 length is 12 residues. Here the CDR3 reads CATSISGDTIYF. The CDR3 region has the DNA TGTGCCACCAGCATCTCTGGAGACACCATATATTTT.

This rearrangement joins TRBV5-1 to TRBJ2-1; 8 bases fit TRBD2. The CDR3 has 15 amino acids. Trimming took 1 base from V and 4 from J; bases not matched to a gene: 4. The germline CDR1 and CDR2 sequences are SGHRS and YFSETQ. CDR3 in amino acids: CASSLTTSGYNEQFF. The CDR3 coding sequence is TGCGCCAGCAGCTTGACTACTAGCGGATACAATGAGCAGTTCTTC.

The chain links TRBV24-1 to TRBJ2-1; 8 bases line up with TRBD1. The ends lost 4 bases at V and 16 bases at J; junction bases unmatched: 8. CDR3 length: 12 amino acids. Germline V lookup: CDR1 KGHDR, CDR2 SFDVKD. Written as DNA, the CDR3 is TGTGCCACCAGTGACCCAGACAGGGGACCCTTCTTC. Its protein is CATSDPDRGPFF.

This clone turned up a few times. The rearrangement links TRBV3-1 (or the pseudogene TRBV3-2) to TRBJ2-7, with 7 bases identical to TRBD1. The CDR3 spans 14 residues. Germline trimming cut 1 base from V and 5 bases from J; bases unmatched to any gene: 5. Germline CDR1 reads LGHDT; CDR2 reads YNNKEL (reference sequence). The CDR3 DNA reads as TGTGCCAGCAGCCAAGGACAGGGTTGGCACGAGCAGTACTTC. Translated: CASSQGQGWHEQYF.

The V and J genes are TRBV24-1 and TRBJ2-1; tentatively, D is TRBD1 (6 bases). Trimming shortened V by 3 bases and J by 6 bases, and 8 bases separated the two germline ends. CDR1 and CDR2 (germline): KGHDR, SFDVKD. The CDR3 loop spans 13 amino acids. The CDR3 is CATSDGGGNEQFF. CDR3 DNA sequence: TGTGCCACCAGTGATGGGGGCGGCAATGAGCAGTTCTTC.

The chain uses TRBV19 and TRBJ2-1, with 9 nucleotides matching TRBD2. This CDR3 is built from 15 residues. From germline, CDR1 is LNHDA and CDR2 SQIVND (reference sequence). J was trimmed by 8 bases and V by 6 bases; bases with no gene match: 11. CDR3 residues: CASSPFGEREDEQFF. The CDR3 DNA reads TGTGCCAGTAGCCCCTTCGGGGAGCGGGAGGATGAGCAGTTCTTC.

This chain uses TRBV4-1 with TRBJ2-1, with TRBD2 matching 13 bases. This CDR3 is 15 amino acids long. The trim removed 2 bases at V and 6 bases at J, leaving 1 base unmatched. The germline V gene has CDR1 MGHRA and CDR2 YSYEKL. CDR3 sequence (DNA): TGCGCCAGCAGCCAAACTAGCGGGAGGGTCAATGAGCAGTTCTTC. Translated, it gives CASSQTSGRVNEQFF.

The rearrangement joins TRBV19 to TRBJ2-1, with TRBD2 matching 7 bases. CDR1 LNHDA and CDR2 SQIVND come from the germline V gene (reference sequence). V was pared by 6 bases and J by 0 bases, with 17 bases of the junction left unmatched. There are 19 residues in the CDR3. CDR3: CASSQRGGSSGSSYNEQFF. The CDR3 nucleotides read TGTGCCAGTAGCCAGAGGGGTGGCTCTAGCGGAAGCTCCTACAATGAGCAGTTCTTC.